This T cell receptor (beta chain) came from a study of glioma-infiltrating T cells after dendritic cell vaccination. Study-wide background: Glioblastoma patients came from Phase I and II dendritic cell vaccination trials. Patients received three intradermal dendritic cell vaccine injections at biweekly intervals.

Only patients with spare fresh-frozen tumor and over two years of follow-up were included. Assay: immunoSEQ multiplex PCR; the TCRdb copy retains only in-frame clones and omits some. The sample yields around 89,000 clones, approximately 84% seen once. Germline V gives CDR1 WSHSY, CDR2 SAAADI. The CDR3 length is 15 residues. V dropped 3 bases and J dropped 2 bases, with 12 bases sitting between them. The chain combines TRBV10-2 with TRBJ2-3, with D maybe TRBD2 (6 bases). This receptor was taken from a human donor with glioblastoma. The sequencing used blood, collected before dendritic cell vaccination. CDR3 in amino acids: CASSDGSGSTDTQYF. CDR3 coding DNA: TGCGCCAGCAGTGACGGCAGCGGGTCCACAGATACGCAGTATTTT.